These 6 T cell receptor beta chains share one sample of origin, sequenced in a study of blood T cell repertoires in COVID-19. This table comes from immunoSEQ multiplex PCR, and its TCRdb copy is limited to in-frame clones, with some not included. The table includes 70,000 or so clones, 83% detected once. Sequences were obtained from peripheral blood. The source is a woman aged 55-69 years with acute or convalescent COVID-19.

This rearrangement joins TRBV29-1 to TRBJ1-4; 8 nucleotides match TRBD1. CDR1 is SQVTM and CDR2 is ANQGSEA in the germline V gene. V lost 7 bases to trimming and J lost 2 bases; unmatched junction nucleotides: 12. The CDR3 loop spans 16 amino acids. Here the CDR3 DNA reads TGCAGCGCGGTGCATCACAGGGGGGCCACTAATGAAAAACTGTTTTTT. Its translation: CSAVHHRGATNEKLFF.

The chain combines TRBV21-1 with TRBJ1-2. TRBV21-1 counts as a pseudogene. The CDR3 covers 18 residues. The chain's CDR3 is CASSMAHSGYRVSYGYTF. For the CDR3, the DNA is TGTGCCAGCAGCATGGCACATTCGGGGTACCGCGTTAGCTATGGCTACACCTTC.

The chain links TRBV18 to TRBJ1-5; 8 bases line up with TRBD1. The germline V gene has CDR1 KGHSH and CDR2 LQKENI. The ends lost 3 bases at V and 5 bases at J; junction bases unmatched: 9. The CDR3 is 16 residues long. The CDR3 DNA reads TGTGCCAGCTCACCCATCGGACAGGGAGGTTATCAGCCCCAGCATTTT. Encoded protein: CASSPIGQGGYQPQHF.

V and J are TRBV13 and TRBJ2-7, with 9 nucleotides matching TRBD2. Germline V gene data show CDR1 as PRHDT and CDR2 as FYEKMQ (reference sequence). V shed 5 bases, J shed 2 bases, and the junction held 13 bases outside the gene matches. CDR3 length equals 17 residues. CDR3 DNA sequence: TGTGCCAGCAGCCTTGCGAGTCCGGGACTAGCCGCCTACGAGCAGTACTTC. Translating it yields CASSLASPGLAAYEQYF.

There are a few counts of this clone. The chain recombines TRBV5-1 with TRBJ1-1; D is unresolved. The CDR3 runs to 11 residues. V lost 0 bases and J 7 bases, leaving 4 bases between the germline ends. The germline V gene has CDR1 SGHRS and CDR2 YFSETQ. The CDR3 loop is CASSLDSEAFF. CDR3 bases: TGCGCCAGCAGCTTGGACAGTGAAGCTTTCTTT.

This clone has a single count. The V call is TRBV6-5, the J call TRBJ2-7; D perhaps matches TRBD1 (6 bases). CDR3 length: 12 residues. V dropped 6 bases and J dropped 5 bases, with 11 bases sitting between them. Germline V lookup: CDR1 MNHEY, CDR2 SVGAGI. In DNA, the CDR3 is TGTGCCAGCAGCAGGGACAACGACGAGCAGTACTTC. This sequence encodes CASSRDNDEQYF.